The 20 T cell receptor beta chains reported below all come from one sample, sequenced in a study of shared clonotypes between healthy human individuals. Sequenced by immunoSEQ multiplex PCR; TCRdb stores in-frame clones only, minus some. The table includes some 1 million clones, about 76% detected once. The source material was memory CD4+ T cells sorted from blood. As for subset: CD45RA-negative fraction. These receptors originate from a man aged 18 to 30 in good health.

This chain links TRBV7-8 with TRBJ2-3, with D perhaps given as TRBD1 or TRBD2 (5 bases each). The germline CDR1 and CDR2 sequences are SGHVS and FQNEAQ. Trimming removed 0 bases at V and 7 bases at J, with 14 bases between. The length of the CDR3 is 15 residues. The CDR3 reads CASSLARGLVNTQYF. Here the CDR3 DNA reads TGTGCCAGCAGCTTAGCGAGGGGCCTCGTGAATACGCAGTATTTT.

With respect to this clone: In the same sample, other DNA sequences code for this CDR3. The rearrangement uses TRBV5-1 and TRBJ2-1, with 12 positions matching TRBD2. J was trimmed by 4 bases and V by 4 bases; bases with no gene match: 3. From germline, CDR1 is SGHRS and CDR2 YFSETQ. There are 15 residues in the CDR3. The CDR3 region is CASSSGTSGYNEQFF. The CDR3 DNA sequence: TGCGCCAGCAGCAGCGGGACTAGCGGGTACAATGAGCAGTTCTTC.

The chain carries TRBV5-6 and TRBJ2-4, with 7 bases identical to TRBD1. The germline gives CDR1 SGHDT, CDR2 YYEEEE. The CDR3 length is 15 residues. The ends lost 4 bases at V and 8 bases at J; junction bases unmatched: 12. The CDR3 loop is CASSARGQKVDIQYF. In DNA, the CDR3 is TGTGCCAGCAGCGCGAGGGGACAGAAAGTTGACATTCAGTACTTC.

This sequence joins TRBV11-2 and TRBJ2-3; 12 bases match TRBD2. Germline CDR1 SGHAT, CDR2 FQNNGV. J was trimmed by 3 bases and V by 5 bases; bases with no gene match: 9. CDR3 length: 17 amino acids. CDR3: CASSPYLAGGQTDTQYF. CDR3 sequence (DNA): TGTGCCAGCAGCCCTTACCTAGCGGGGGGGCAAACAGATACGCAGTATTTT.

The rearrangement links TRBV18 to TRBJ2-2, with a weak D call TRBD1 (5 bases). This CDR3 contains 14 residues. Germline V gene sequence: CDR1 KGHSH, CDR2 LQKENI. The V end was cut by 6 bases, the J end by 1 base, with 9 bases between. The CDR3 here is CASSTQGNTGELFF. The DNA for the CDR3 is TGTGCCAGCTCGACTCAGGGGAACACCGGGGAGCTGTTTTTT.

This chain uses TRBV5-5 with TRBJ2-5; 7 nucleotides match TRBD1. CDR3 size: 15 residues. V lost 0 bases, J lost 2 bases, and 4 bases stayed unmatched. The germline CDR1 and CDR2 sequences are SGHKS and YYEKEE (reference sequence). CDR3 region: CASSLEPRGQETQYF. Written as DNA, the CDR3 is TGTGCCAGCAGCTTGGAGCCCAGGGGGCAAGAGACCCAGTACTTC.

As concerns this clone: Within the sample, other DNA sequences also encode this same CDR3. The chain combines TRBV9 with TRBJ2-7, with D possibly TRBD1 on 6 matching bases. The CDR3 is 15 residues long. V was clipped by 0 bases and J by 2 bases, with 12 bases between them. The germline V gene encodes CDR1 SGDLS and CDR2 YYNGEE. The CDR3 region is CASSVEQGATYEQYF. CDR3 sequence (DNA): TGTGCCAGCAGCGTAGAACAGGGAGCGACCTACGAGCAGTACTTC.

In DNA, the CDR3 is TGTGCCAGCAGCTTAGAGCCTCGGGGGAGCTACACCTTC. The encoded protein is CASSLEPRGSYTF. The V call is TRBV7-8, the J call TRBJ1-2; tentatively, D is TRBD1 (5 bases). This CDR3 contains 13 residues. Germline CDR1 and CDR2: SGHVS and FQNEAQ. V dropped 1 base and J dropped 9 bases, with 12 bases sitting between them.

This clone was seen at least ten times. This chain joins TRBV19 and TRBJ1-1; 7 positions agree with TRBD1. This CDR3 comprises 15 residues. Per germline, CDR1 LNHDA and CDR2 SQIVND (reference sequence). V dropped 6 bases and J dropped 0; count of bases not matched to a gene: 7. The CDR3 DNA sequence: TGTGCCAGTAGGGGGGAACAGGGGATGAACACTGAAGCTTTCTTT. As protein: CASRGEQGMNTEAFF.

The chain employs TRBV6-6 and TRBJ1-1, with 7 bases aligning to TRBD1. The CDR3 has 13 residues. V lost 8 bases to trimming and J lost 1 base; unmatched junction nucleotides: 4. From germline, CDR1 is MNHNY and CDR2 SVGAGI (reference sequence). The CDR3 here is CASEGQSNTEAFF. In DNA, the CDR3 is TGTGCCAGCGAGGGACAGTCGAACACTGAAGCTTTCTTT.

This clone occurred a few times. CDR3 DNA sequence: TGTGCCAGCAGTTTAAAGTCTAGCGGGGGGCCGGGGGAGCTGTTTTTT. It yields the protein CASSLKSSGGPGELFF. The chain couples TRBV27 to TRBJ2-2; TRBD2 agrees at 11 bases. CDR1 and CDR2 from the germline V gene are MNHEY and SMNVEV (reference sequence). The CDR3 totals 16 residues. The junction had 7 bases not matched to a gene; V was cut back by 2 bases and J by 8 bases.

The chain combines TRBV2 with TRBJ2-2; TRBD2 aligns across 9 bases. CDR3 length equals 19 residues. Germline loops: CDR1 SNHLY, CDR2 FYNNEI. The J segment lost 5 bases and the V segment lost 5 bases, leaving 18 bases of the junction unmatched. The CDR3: CASSPLGSGGSQGTGELFF. The CDR3 nucleotides are TGTGCCAGCAGTCCCCTAGGAAGCGGGGGGTCCCAGGGAACCGGGGAGCTGTTTTTT. The variable domain in full, completed from reference TRBV2 and TRBJ2-2, reads EPEVTQTPSHQVTQMGQEVILRCVPISNHLYFYWYRQILGQKVEFLVSFYNNEISEKSEIFDDQFSVERPDGSNFTLKIRSTKLEDSAMYFCASSPLGSGGSQGTGELFFGEGSRLTVL.

This clone was recorded a few times. This chain links TRBV19 with TRBJ2-3; 7 bases are shared with TRBD1. The germline CDR1 and CDR2 sequences are LNHDA and SQIVND (reference sequence). CDR3 size: 17 residues. Trimming cost V 1 base and J 0 bases; bases outside gene matches: 7. The CDR3 nucleotides read TGTGCCAGTAGTATAGGCCGCAGGGGGTACAGCACAGATACGCAGTATTTT. Translated: CASSIGRRGYSTDTQYF.

The chain joins TRBV4-2 to TRBJ2-1; 8 nucleotides match TRBD2. In germline, CDR1 is LGHNA, CDR2 YNFKEQ. The CDR3 is made up of 16 amino acids. V shed 0 bases and J 3 bases; nucleotides not matched to a gene: 4. CDR3 loop: CASSQDSGGRYNEQFF. In DNA, the CDR3 is TGTGCCAGCAGCCAAGATTCGGGGGGGCGCTACAATGAGCAGTTCTTC.

This clone has a single count. This chain uses TRBV10-3 with TRBJ1-6; D call uncertain. This CDR3 comprises 15 residues. The germline gives CDR1 ENHRY, CDR2 SYGVKD. V dropped 5 bases and J dropped 7 bases, with 15 bases sitting between them. CDR3 nucleotide sequence: TGTGCCATCAGTCCAGATCCACAAGGAAATTCACCCCTCCACTTT. It codes for CAISPDPQGNSPLHF.

The CDR3, as DNA: TGTGCCAGCAGCACCGGGACAGATCGAGGCACCGGGGAGCTGTTTTTT. The encoded protein is CASSTGTDRGTGELFF. V usage is TRBV11-3 and J usage is TRBJ2-2, with 7 bases fitting TRBD1. The junction had 10 bases not matched to a gene; V was cut back by 5 bases and J by 4 bases. The germline gives CDR1 SGHNT, CDR2 YENEEA. CDR3 size: 16 residues. Complete variable domain (other parts from reference TRBV11-3 and TRBJ2-2): EAGVVQSPRYKIIEKKQPVAFWCNPISGHNTLYWYLQNLGQGPELLIRYENEEAVDDSQLPKDRFSAERLKGVDSTLKIQPAELGDSAVYLCASSTGTDRGTGELFFGEGSRLTVL.

This chain links TRBV18 with TRBJ2-7, with TRBD1 matching over 11 bases. Germline-derived CDR1 and CDR2 are KGHSH and LQKENI. J was trimmed by 3 bases and V by 5 bases; bases with no gene match: 0. The CDR3 spans 13 residues. The CDR3 is CASSGTGGYEQYF. DNA of the CDR3: TGTGCCAGCTCAGGGACAGGGGGCTACGAGCAGTACTTC.

This clone came up a few times. V is TRBV15 and J is TRBJ1-3; D gene unclear. The CDR3 has 15 residues. V was cut by 0 bases and J by 0 bases, with 6 bases left in between. Looked up from germline, CDR1 is LNHNV and CDR2 is YYDKDF (reference sequence). The CDR3, as DNA: TGTGCCACCAGCAGAGATCCAGGCTCTGGAAACACCATATATTTT. Its translation: CATSRDPGSGNTIYF. The variable domain in full, completed from reference TRBV15 and TRBJ1-3, reads DAMVIQNPRYQVTQFGKPVTLSCSQTLNHNVMYWYQQKSSQAPKLLFHYYDKDFNNEADTPDNFQSRRPNTSFCFLDIRSPGLGDTAMYLCATSRDPGSGNTIYFGEGSWLTVV.

This chain links TRBV4-3 with TRBJ1-4, with D unclear. Germline lookup yields CDR1 LGHNA and CDR2 YSLEER. The V gene lost 1 base and the J gene lost 8 bases, with 17 bases spanning the gap. The CDR3 loop spans 16 amino acids. CDR3 sequence: CASSQGIPGGREKLFF. The CDR3 DNA reads as TGCGCCAGCAGCCAAGGTATTCCGGGAGGCAGGGAAAAACTGTTTTTT.

The rearrangement uses TRBV7-8 and TRBJ1-6; D remains unclear. Germline V gene lookup returns CDR1 SGHVS and CDR2 FQNEAQ. With 6 bases removed from V and 0 bases from J, the gap between germline ends came to 15 bases. The CDR3 has 17 residues. The CDR3 DNA is TGTGCCAGCAGACACTGGGGTTTTAGCTCCTATAATTCACCCCTCCACTTT. Translating it yields CASRHWGFSSYNSPLHF.